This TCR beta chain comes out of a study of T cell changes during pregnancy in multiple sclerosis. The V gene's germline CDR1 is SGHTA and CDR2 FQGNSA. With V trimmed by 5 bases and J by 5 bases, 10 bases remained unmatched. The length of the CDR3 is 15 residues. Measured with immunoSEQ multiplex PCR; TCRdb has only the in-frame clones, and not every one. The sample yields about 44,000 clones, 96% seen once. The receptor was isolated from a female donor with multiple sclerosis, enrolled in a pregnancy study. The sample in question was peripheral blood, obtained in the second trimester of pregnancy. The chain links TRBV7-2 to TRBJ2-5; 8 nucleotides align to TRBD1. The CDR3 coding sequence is TGTGCCAGCAGCAGATGGACAGGGACCCAGGAGACCCAGTACTTC. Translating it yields CASSRWTGTQETQYF. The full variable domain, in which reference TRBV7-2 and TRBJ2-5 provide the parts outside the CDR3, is GAGVSQSPSNKVTEKGKDVELRCDPISGHTALYWYRQSLGQGLEFLIYFQGNSAPDKSGLPSDRFSAERTGGSVSTLTIQRTQQEDSAVYLCASSRWTGTQETQYFGPGTRLLVL.